This TCR beta chain was obtained from a study of CD8+ T cells in alopecia areata. About the study: Female C3H/HeJ recipients aged roughly 7-11 weeks got skin from C3H/HeJ graft donors aged about 6-13 months that had spontaneous alopecia.

This clone was seen repeatedly, ten times or more. Mouse names are used for the genes. In each case, RNA was isolated and then reverse transcribed into cDNA as the sequencing template. Some clones are missing from TCRdb's copy, which holds only in-frame ones; the method was immunoSEQ multiplex PCR. The sample has some 6,500 clones, none seen only once. Scientists pooled cutaneous lymph node cells and sorted them on CD4, CD8alpha, NKG2D, NKG2ACE and other markers. The sequenced sample was CD8+ T cells sorted from a lymph node. This receptor was identified in a C3H/HeJ mouse with alopecia areata. The MHC haplotype recorded for the strain is H2-k.

CDR3 sequence: CASGGGDYTF. Incomplete CDR3 DNA: TGTGCCAGCGGTGGTGGC. The rearrangement uses TRBV13-1 and TRBJ1-2; no clear D gene. The read finishes 4 residues shy of the CDR3 end, and the germline J gene is used to complete it. The germline V gene encodes CDR1 NSHNY and CDR2 SYGAGN. CDR3 size: 10 residues.